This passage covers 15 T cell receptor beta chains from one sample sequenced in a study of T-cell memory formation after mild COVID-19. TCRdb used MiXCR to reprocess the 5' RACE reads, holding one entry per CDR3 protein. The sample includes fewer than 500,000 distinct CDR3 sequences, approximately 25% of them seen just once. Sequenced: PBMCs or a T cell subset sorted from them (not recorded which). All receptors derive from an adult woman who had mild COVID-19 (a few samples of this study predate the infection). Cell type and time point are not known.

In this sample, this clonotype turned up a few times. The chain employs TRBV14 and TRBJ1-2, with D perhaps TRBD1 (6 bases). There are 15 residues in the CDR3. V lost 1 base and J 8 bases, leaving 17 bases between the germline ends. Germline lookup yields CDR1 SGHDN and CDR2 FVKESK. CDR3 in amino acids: CASSQAGPGASGYTF. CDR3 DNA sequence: TGTGCCAGCAGCCAAGCGGGGCCGGGGGCTAGCGGCTACACCTTC. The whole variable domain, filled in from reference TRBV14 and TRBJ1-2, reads EAGVTQFPSHSVIEKGQTVTLRCDPISGHDNLYWYRRVMGKEIKFLLHFVKESKQDESGMPNNRFLAERTGGTYSTLKVQPAELEDSGVYFCASSQAGPGASGYTFGSGTRLTVV.

The CDR3 loop reads CASSTGPWNTGELFF. The CDR3 DNA is TGTGCCAGCAGTACCGGGCCTTGGAACACCGGGGAGCTGTTTTTT. V is TRBV12-3 or TRBV12-4 and J is TRBJ2-2; D not certain. CDR3 length equals 15 residues. V was trimmed by 5 bases and J by 1 base, leaving 11 bases between them.

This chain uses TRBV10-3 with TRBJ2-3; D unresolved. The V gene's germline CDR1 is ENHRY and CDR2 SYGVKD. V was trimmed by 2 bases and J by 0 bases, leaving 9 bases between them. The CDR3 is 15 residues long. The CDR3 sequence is CAISELGSSTDTQYF. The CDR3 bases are TGTGCCATCAGTGAGCTAGGATCAAGCACAGATACGCAGTATTTT.

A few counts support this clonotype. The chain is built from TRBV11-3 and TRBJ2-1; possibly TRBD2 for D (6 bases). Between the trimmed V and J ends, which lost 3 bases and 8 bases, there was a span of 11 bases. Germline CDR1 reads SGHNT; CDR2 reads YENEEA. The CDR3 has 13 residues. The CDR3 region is CASSLTSYDEQFF. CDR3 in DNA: TGTGCCAGCAGCTTGACTAGTTACGATGAGCAGTTCTTC.

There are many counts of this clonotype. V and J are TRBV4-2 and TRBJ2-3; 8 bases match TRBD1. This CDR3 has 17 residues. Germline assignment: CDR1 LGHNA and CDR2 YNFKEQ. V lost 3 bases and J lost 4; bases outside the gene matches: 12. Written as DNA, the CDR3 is TGTGCCAGCAGCCAGGGACGTTCGGACAGGGCCCCAGATACGCAGTATTTT. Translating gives CASSQGRSDRAPDTQYF.

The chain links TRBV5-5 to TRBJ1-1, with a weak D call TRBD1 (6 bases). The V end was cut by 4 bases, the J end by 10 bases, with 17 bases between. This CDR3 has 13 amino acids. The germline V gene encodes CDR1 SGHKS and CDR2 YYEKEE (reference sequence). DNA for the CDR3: TGTGCCAGCAGCGGGAACAGGGTTCGCGGAGCTTTCTTT. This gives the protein CASSGNRVRGAFF.

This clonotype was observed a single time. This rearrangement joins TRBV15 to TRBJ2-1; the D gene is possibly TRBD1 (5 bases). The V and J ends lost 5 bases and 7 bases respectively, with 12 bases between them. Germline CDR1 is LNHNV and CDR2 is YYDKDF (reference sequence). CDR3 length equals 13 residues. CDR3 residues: CATSSRSGNEQFF. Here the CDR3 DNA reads TGTGCCACCAGCTCCCGATCAGGGAATGAGCAGTTCTTC.

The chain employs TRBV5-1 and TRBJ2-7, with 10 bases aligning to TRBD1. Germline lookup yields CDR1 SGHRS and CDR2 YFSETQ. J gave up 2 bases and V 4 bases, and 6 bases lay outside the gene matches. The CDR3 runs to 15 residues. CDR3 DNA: TGCGCCAGCAGCACTGGACAGGGGGGACCCTACGAGCAGTACTTC. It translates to CASSTGQGGPYEQYF.

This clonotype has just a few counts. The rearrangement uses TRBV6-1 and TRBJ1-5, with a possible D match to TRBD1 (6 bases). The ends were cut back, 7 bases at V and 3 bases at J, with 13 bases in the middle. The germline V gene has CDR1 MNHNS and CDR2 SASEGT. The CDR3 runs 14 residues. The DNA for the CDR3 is TGTGCCAGCACTCCCGGACAGTACAATCAGCCCCAGCATTTT. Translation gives CASTPGQYNQPQHF.

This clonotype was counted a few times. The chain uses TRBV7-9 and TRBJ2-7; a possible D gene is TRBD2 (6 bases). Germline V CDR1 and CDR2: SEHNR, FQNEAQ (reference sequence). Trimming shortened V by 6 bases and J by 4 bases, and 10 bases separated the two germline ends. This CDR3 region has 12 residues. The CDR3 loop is CASRRAGYEQYF. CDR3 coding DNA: TGTGCCAGCAGGCGGGCGGGGTACGAGCAGTACTTC. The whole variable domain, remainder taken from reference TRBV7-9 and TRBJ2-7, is DTGVSQNPRHKITKRGQNVTFRCDPISEHNRLYWYRQTLGQGPEFLTYFQNEAQLEKSRLLSDRFSAERPKGSFSTLEIQRTEQGDSAMYLCASRRAGYEQYFGPGTRLTVT.

The chain's CDR3 is CASSFGVRGRTDTQYF. The CDR3 coding sequence is TGTGCCAGCAGTTTCGGGGTGCGGGGCCGCACAGATACGCAGTATTTT. The rearrangement uses TRBV27 and TRBJ2-3, with D perhaps TRBD2 (6 bases). The V end was cut by 3 bases, the J end by 1 base, with 14 bases between. The CDR3 covers 16 residues. In germline, CDR1 is MNHEY, CDR2 SMNVEV (reference sequence).

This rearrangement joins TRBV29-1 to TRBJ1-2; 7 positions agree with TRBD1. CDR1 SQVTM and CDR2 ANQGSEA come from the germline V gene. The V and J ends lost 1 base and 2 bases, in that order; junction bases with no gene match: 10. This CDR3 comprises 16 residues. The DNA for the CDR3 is TGCAGCGTTGAAGGTCCCATGGCGGGACAGAACTATGGCTACACCTTC. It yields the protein CSVEGPMAGQNYGYTF. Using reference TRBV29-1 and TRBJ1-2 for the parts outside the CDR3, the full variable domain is SAVISQKPSRDICQRGTSLTIQCQVDSQVTMMFWYRQQPGQSLTLIATANQGSEATYESGFVIDKFPISRPNLTFSTLTVSNMSPEDSSIYLCSVEGPMAGQNYGYTFGSGTRLTVV.

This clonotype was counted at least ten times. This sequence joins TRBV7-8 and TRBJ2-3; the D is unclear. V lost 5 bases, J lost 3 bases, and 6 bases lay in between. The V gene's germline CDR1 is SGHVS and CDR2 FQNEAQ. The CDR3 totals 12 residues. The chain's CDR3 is CASSLQTDTQYF. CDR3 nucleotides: TGTGCCAGCAGCCTTCAGACAGATACGCAGTATTTT. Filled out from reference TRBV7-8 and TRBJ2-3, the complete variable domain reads GAGVSQSPRYKVAKRGQDVALRCDPISGHVSLFWYQQALGQGPEFLTYFQNEAQLDKSGLPSDRFFAERPEGSVSTLKIQRTQQEDSAVYLCASSLQTDTQYFGPGTRLTVL.

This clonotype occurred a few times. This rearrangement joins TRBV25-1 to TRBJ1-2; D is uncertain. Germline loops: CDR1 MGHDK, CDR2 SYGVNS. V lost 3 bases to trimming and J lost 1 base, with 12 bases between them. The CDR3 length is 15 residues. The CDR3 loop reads CASSEHTRGNYGYTF. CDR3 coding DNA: TGTGCCAGCAGTGAGCACACCCGGGGTAACTATGGCTACACCTTC.

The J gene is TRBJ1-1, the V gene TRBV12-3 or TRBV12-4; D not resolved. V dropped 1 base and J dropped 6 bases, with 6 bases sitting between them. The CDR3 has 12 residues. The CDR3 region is CASSLVSAEAFF. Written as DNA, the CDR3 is TGTGCCAGCAGTTTAGTCTCCGCTGAAGCTTTCTTT.